Given below is one T cell receptor beta chain in context. Its antigen is undetermined. Using a J-beta primer mix together with a sample-barcoded 5' primer, a second PCR was run for about 6 to 12 cycles. Every cDNA molecule carried a tag from a template-switch adaptor bearing 12 random nucleotides. MiXCR was run by TCRdb on the 5' RACE reads, yielding one entry per CDR3 protein. Among some 760,000 distinct CDR3 sequences, about 25% were seen once, and the ten largest hold 9.4%. From germline, CDR1 is SGHRS and CDR2 YFSETQ. V was cut by 4 bases and J by 0 bases, with 8 bases left in between. CDR3 length: 15 amino acids. These data are taken from a study of blood T cells in healthy people across ages. General study points: Comparison with aged donors showed that long-lived donors had more naive CD4+ cells and higher diversity.

These data are also associated with another study on T cells of mothers and their children. That study adds: Clones that were microchimeric and persistent were not detected among T cells.

This clonotype was sampled from a boy younger than 18 in good health. V is TRBV5-1 and J is TRBJ2-6, with unresolved D. Sequenced material: blood. The CDR3 spells CASSARVSGANVLTF. The CDR3 DNA is TGCGCCAGCAGCGCACGGGTCTCTGGGGCCAACGTCCTGACTTTC.